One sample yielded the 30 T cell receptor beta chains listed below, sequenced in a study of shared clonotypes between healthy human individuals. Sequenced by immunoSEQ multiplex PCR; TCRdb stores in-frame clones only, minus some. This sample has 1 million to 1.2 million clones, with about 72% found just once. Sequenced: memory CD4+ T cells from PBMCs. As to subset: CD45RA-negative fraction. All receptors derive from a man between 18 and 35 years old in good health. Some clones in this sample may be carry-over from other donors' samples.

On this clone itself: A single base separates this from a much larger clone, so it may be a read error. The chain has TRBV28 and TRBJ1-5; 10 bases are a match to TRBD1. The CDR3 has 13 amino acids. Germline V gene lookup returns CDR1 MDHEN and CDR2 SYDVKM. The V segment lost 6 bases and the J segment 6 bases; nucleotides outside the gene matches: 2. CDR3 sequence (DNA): TGTGCCAGCAGCTGGACAGGGGGTCAGCCCCAGCATTTT. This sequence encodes CASSWTGGQPQHF.

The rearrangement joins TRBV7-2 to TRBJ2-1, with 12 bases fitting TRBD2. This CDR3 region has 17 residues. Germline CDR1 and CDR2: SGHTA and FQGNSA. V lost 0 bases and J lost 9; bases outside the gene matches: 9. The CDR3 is CASSLALLAGGQGEQFF. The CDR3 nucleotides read TGTGCCAGCAGCTTAGCCCTTCTAGCGGGAGGGCAGGGTGAGCAGTTCTTC.

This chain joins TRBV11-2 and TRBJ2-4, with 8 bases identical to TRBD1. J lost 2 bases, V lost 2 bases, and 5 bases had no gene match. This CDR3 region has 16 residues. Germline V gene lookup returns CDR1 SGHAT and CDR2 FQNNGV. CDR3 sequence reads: CASSLQGARSKNIQYF. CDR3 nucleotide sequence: TGTGCCAGCAGCTTACAGGGGGCGCGGTCCAAAAACATTCAGTACTTC.

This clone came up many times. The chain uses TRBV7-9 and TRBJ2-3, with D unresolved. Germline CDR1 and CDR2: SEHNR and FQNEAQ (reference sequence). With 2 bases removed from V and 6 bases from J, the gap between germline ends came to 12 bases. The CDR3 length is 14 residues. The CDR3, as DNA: TGTGCCAGCAGCTTATCTGCCGTGGGTGATACGCAGTATTTT. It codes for CASSLSAVGDTQYF.

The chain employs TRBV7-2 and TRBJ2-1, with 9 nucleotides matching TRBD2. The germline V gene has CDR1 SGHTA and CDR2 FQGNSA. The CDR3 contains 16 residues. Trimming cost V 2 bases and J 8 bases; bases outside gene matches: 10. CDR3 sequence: CASSLMASGVNHEQFF. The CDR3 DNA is TGTGCCAGCAGCTTAATGGCTAGCGGGGTAAATCATGAGCAGTTCTTC.

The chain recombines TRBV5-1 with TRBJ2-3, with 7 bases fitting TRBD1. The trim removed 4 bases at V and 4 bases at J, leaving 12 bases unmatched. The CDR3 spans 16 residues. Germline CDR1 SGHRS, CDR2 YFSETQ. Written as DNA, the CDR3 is TGCGCCAGCAGCCCCCCAGGGGGTGGCGGCGCAGATACGCAGTATTTT. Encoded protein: CASSPPGGGGADTQYF.

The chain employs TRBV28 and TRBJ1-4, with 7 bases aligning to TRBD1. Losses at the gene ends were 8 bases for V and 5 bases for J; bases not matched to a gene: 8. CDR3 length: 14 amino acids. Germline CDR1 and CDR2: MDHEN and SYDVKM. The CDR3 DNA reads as TGTGCCAGCCAGACAGGGAGGCGGAATGAAAAACTGTTTTTT. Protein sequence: CASQTGRRNEKLFF.

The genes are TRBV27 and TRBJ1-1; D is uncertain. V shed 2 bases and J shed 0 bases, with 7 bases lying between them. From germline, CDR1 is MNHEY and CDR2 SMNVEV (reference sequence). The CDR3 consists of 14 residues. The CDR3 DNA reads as TGTGCCAGCAGTTTACAGATGATGAACACTGAAGCTTTCTTT. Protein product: CASSLQMMNTEAFF.

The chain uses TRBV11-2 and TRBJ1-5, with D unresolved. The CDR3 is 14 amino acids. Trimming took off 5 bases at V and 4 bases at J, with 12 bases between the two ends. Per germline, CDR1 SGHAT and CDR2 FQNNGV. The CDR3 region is CASSPGVSNQPQHF. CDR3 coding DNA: TGTGCCAGCAGCCCCGGGGTCTCTAATCAGCCCCAGCATTTT.

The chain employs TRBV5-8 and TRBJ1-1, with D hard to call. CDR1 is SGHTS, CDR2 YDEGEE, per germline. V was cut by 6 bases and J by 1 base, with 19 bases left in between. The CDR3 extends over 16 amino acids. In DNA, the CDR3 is TGTGCCAGCACCCCCTTCGGTTCCGGCGGGAACACTGAAGCTTTCTTT. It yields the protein CASTPFGSGGNTEAFF.

In DNA, the CDR3 is TGTGCCAGCAGTGAAAACTGGGCCTACGAGCAGTACTTC. Its translation is CASSENWAYEQYF. V and J are TRBV6-1 and TRBJ2-7; D not resolved. The CDR3 sequence is 13 residues long. Trimming took off 2 bases at V and 2 bases at J, with 7 bases between the two ends. Looked up from germline, CDR1 is MNHNS and CDR2 is SASEGT.

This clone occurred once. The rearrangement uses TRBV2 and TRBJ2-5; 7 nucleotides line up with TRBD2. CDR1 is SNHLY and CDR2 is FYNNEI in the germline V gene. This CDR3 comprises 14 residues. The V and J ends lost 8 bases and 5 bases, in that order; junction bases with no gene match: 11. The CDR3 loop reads CASFAGEVWETQYF. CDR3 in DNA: TGTGCCAGCTTTGCGGGAGAAGTGTGGGAGACCCAGTACTTC.

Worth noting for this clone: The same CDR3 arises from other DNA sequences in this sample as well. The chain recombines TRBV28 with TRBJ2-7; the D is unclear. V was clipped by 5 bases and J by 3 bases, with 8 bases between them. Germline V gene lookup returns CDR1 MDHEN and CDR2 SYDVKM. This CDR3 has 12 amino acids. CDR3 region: CASSPRVYEQYF. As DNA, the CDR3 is TGTGCCAGCAGTCCTCGTGTCTACGAGCAGTACTTC. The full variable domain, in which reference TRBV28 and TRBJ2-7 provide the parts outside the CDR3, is DVKVTQSSRYLVKRTGEKVFLECVQDMDHENMFWYRQDPGLGLRLIYFSYDVKMKEKGDIPEGYSVSREKKERFSLILESASTNQTSMYLCASSPRVYEQYFGPGTRLTVT.

The CDR3 DNA follows: TGCGCCAGCAGCCAGACTGGGACATTTCAAGAGACCCAGTACTTC. Its protein product is CASSQTGTFQETQYF. The rearrangement links TRBV4-1 to TRBJ2-5, with D perhaps TRBD1 (6 bases). Trimming took 3 bases from V and 2 from J, leaving 13 bases between them. The CDR3 totals 15 residues. Germline V gives CDR1 MGHRA, CDR2 YSYEKL.

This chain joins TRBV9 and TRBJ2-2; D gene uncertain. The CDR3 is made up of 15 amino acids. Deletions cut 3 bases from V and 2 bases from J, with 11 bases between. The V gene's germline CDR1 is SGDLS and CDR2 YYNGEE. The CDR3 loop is CASSERAANTGELFF. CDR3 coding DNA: TGTGCCAGCAGCGAAAGGGCAGCTAACACCGGGGAGCTGTTTTTT.

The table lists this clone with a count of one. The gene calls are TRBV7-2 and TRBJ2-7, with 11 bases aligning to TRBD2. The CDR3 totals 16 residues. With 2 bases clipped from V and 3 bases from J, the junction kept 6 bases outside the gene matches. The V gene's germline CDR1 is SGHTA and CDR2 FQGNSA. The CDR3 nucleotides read TGTGCCAGCAGCTTAATCCGGACTAGCGGGCTCTACGAGCAGTACTTC. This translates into CASSLIRTSGLYEQYF.

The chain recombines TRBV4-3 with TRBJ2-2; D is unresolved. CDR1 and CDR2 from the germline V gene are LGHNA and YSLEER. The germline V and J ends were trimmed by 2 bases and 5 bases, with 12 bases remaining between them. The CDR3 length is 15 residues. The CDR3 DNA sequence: TGCGCCAGCAGCCAACACCAGGACGGGACCGGGGAGCTGTTTTTT. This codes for CASSQHQDGTGELFF.

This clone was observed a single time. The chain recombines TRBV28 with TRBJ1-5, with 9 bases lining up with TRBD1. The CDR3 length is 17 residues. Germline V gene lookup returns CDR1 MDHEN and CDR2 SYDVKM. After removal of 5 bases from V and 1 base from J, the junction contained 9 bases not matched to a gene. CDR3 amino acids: CASSPGTGKRSNQPQHF. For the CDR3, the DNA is TGTGCCAGCAGTCCCGGGACAGGGAAGAGAAGCAATCAGCCCCAGCATTTT.

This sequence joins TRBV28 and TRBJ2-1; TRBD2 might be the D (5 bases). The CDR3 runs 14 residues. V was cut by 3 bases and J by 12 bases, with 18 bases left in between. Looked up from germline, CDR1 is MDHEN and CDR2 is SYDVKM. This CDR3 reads CASSLAEIPEGQFF. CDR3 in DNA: TGTGCCAGCAGTTTGGCCGAGATACCCGAGGGGCAGTTCTTC.

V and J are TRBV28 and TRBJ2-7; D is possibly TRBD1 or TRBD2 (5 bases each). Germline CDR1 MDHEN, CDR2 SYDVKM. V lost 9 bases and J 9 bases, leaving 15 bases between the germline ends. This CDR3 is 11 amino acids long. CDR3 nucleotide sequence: TGTGCCAGTGCCCGCAGGGACCGGCAGTACTTC. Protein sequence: CASARRDRQYF. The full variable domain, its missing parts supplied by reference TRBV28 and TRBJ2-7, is DVKVTQSSRYLVKRTGEKVFLECVQDMDHENMFWYRQDPGLGLRLIYFSYDVKMKEKGDIPEGYSVSREKKERFSLILESASTNQTSMYLCASARRDRQYFGPGTRLTVT.

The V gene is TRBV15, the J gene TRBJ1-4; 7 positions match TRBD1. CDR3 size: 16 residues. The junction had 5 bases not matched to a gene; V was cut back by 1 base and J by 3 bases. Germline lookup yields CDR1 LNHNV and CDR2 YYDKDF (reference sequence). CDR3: CATSRATGPPNEKLFF. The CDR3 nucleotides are TGTGCCACCAGCAGAGCGACAGGGCCACCTAATGAAAAACTGTTTTTT. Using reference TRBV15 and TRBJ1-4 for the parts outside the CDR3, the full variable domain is DAMVIQNPRYQVTQFGKPVTLSCSQTLNHNVMYWYQQKSSQAPKLLFHYYDKDFNNEADTPDNFQSRRPNTSFCFLDIRSPGLGDTAMYLCATSRATGPPNEKLFFGSGTQLSVL.

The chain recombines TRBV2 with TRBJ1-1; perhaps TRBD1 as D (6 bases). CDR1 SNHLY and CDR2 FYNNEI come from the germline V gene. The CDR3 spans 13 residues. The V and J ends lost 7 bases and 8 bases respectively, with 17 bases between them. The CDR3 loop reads CASNPYRELEAFF. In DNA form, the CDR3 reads TGTGCCAGCAACCCCTACAGGGAGCTGGAAGCTTTCTTT.

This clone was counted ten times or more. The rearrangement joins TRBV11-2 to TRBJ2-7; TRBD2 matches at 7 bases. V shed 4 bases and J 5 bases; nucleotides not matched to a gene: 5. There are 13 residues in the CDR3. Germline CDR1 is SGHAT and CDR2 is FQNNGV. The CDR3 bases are TGTGCCAGCAGCTGGTATGGGGGGGACGAGCAGTACTTC. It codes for CASSWYGGDEQYF.

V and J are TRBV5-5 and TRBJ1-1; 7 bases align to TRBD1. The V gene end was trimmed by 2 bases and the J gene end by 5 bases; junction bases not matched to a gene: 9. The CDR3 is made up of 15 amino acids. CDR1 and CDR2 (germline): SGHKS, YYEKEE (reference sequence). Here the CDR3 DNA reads TGTGCCAGCAGCTTAGCCCGACAGGGCGGGACTGAAGCTTTCTTT. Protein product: CASSLARQGGTEAFF. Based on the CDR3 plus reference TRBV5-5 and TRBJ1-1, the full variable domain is DAGVTQSPTHLIKTRGQQVTLRCSPISGHKSVSWYQQVLGQGPQFIFQYYEKEERGRGNFPDRFSARQFPNYSSELNVNALLLGDSALYLCASSLARQGGTEAFFGQGTRLTVV.

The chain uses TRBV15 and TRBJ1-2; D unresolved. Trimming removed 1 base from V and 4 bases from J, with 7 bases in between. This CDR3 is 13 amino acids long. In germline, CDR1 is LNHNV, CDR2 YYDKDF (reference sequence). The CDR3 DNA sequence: TGTGCCACCAGCAGAGGCAGTCCCTATGGCTACACCTTC. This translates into CATSRGSPYGYTF.

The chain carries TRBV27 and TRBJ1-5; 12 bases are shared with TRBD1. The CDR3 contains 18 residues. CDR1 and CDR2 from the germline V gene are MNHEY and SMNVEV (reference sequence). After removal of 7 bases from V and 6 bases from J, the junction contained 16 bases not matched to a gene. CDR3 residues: CASKKRVGTGGSGQPQHF. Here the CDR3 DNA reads TGTGCCAGCAAAAAAAGGGTGGGGACAGGGGGCTCGGGTCAGCCCCAGCATTTT.

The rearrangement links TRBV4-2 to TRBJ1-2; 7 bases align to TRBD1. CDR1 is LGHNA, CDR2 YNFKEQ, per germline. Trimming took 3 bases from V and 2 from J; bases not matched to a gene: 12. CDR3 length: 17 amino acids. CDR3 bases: TGTGCCAGCAGCCAGGAATCTACAGGGGCTCAAAACTATGGCTACACCTTC. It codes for CASSQESTGAQNYGYTF.

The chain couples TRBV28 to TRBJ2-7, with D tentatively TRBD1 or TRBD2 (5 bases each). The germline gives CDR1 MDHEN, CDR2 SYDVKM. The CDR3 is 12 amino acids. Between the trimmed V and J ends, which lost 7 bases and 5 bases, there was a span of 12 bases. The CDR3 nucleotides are TGTGCCAGCACCGGGGACGAAGACGAGCAGTACTTC. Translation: CASTGDEDEQYF.

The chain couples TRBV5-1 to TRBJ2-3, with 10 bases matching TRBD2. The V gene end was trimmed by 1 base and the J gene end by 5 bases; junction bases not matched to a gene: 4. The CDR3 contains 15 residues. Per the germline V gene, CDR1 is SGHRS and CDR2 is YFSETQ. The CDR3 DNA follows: TGCGCCAGCAGCTTGTCTAGCGGGAGTGGAGATACGCAGTATTTT. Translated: CASSLSSGSGDTQYF.

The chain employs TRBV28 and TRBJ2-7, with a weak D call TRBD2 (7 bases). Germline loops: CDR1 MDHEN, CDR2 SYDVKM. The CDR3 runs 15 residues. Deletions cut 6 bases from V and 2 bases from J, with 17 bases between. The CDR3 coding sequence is TGTGCCAGCAGACCCTCGGGGGGCGAGCCCTACGAGCAGTACTTC. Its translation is CASRPSGGEPYEQYF.